This is a list of T cell receptor beta chains from one sample in a study of beta chain features in type 1 diabetes. Sequenced by immunoSEQ multiplex PCR; TCRdb stores in-frame clones only, minus some. The table shows 630,000 or so clones, with over 12% occurring only once. Sequencing input: naive CD4+ T cells from blood. Receptors originate from a man aged 18 to 29 with type 1 diabetes. Both conserved end residues are part of each CDR3. A D gene is named only where the DNA matches it firmly. The size entry is marked missing in some rows and otherwise reads once, few, many or a size class.

CDR3,DNA,V,J,size,D
CASSQGDQEYF,TGTGCCAGCAGCCAAGGGGACCAAGAGTATTTT,TRBV14,TRBJ2-3,.,.
CASSFPGLAGPEQYF,TGTGCCAGCAGCTTCCCGGGACTAGCTGGACCCGAGCAGTACTTC,TRBV7-9,TRBJ2-7,.,TRBD2
CASSQDRGSDEQFF,TGTGCCAGCAGCCAAGACAGGGGGTCCGATGAGCAGTTCTTC,TRBV4-2,TRBJ2-1,few,TRBD1
CASSLTSGQGTDTQYF,TGTGCCAGCAGCTTAACTTCGGGACAGGGGACAGATACGCAGTATTTT,TRBV11-3,TRBJ2-3,.,TRBD1
CASSHSGQLTKNIQYF,TGTGCCAGCAGCCACTCGGGACAGTTAACCAAAAACATTCAGTACTTC,TRBV13,TRBJ2-4,.,TRBD1
CASSLDRRETQYF,TGTGCTAGCAGCTTGGACCGACGAGAGACCCAGTACTTC,TRBV7-7,TRBJ2-5,few,.
CASSPSPDGMNTEAFF,TGTGCCAGCAGCCCATCTCCGGACGGGATGAACACTGAAGCTTTCTTT,TRBV7-8,TRBJ1-1,.,.
CASSLLGQETQYF,TGTGCCAGCAGTTTGTTAGGTCAAGAGACCCAGTACTTC,TRBV27,TRBJ2-5,few,.
CASSPYYGTSTDTQYF,TGCGCCAGCAGCCCCTACTACGGGACTAGCACAGATACGCAGTATTTT,TRBV4-3,TRBJ2-3,few,.
CAISDSGGMDEKLFF,TGTGCCATCAGCGATTCAGGGGGCATGGATGAAAAACTGTTTTTT,TRBV10-3,TRBJ1-4,.,TRBD1
CASSNRQGVMNGYTF,TGTGCCAGTAGTAATCGACAGGGAGTAATGAATGGCTACACCTTC,TRBV19,TRBJ1-2,few,TRBD1
CASSQGRGQGYNEQFF,TGCGCCAGCAGCCAAGGAAGAGGACAGGGGTACAATGAGCAGTTCTTC,TRBV4-3,TRBJ2-1,.,TRBD1
CASSRGLGERYNEQFF,TGTGCCAGCAGCCGGGGTCTAGGGGAGAGGTACAATGAGCAGTTCTTC,TRBV5-6,TRBJ2-1,.,.
CASRKDRTSNSPLHF,TGTGCCAGCAGGAAGGACCGCACGAGTAATTCACCCCTCCACTTT,TRBV7-9,TRBJ1-6,.,.
CAWMVVPNTEAFF,TGTGCCTGGATGGTCGTACCGAACACTGAAGCTTTCTTT,TRBV30,TRBJ1-1,.,.
CAWSLLSPGMGNTIYF,TGTGCCTGGAGCCTCTTATCCCCAGGGATGGGAAACACCATATATTTT,TRBV30,TRBJ1-3,.,.
CASSMTVDTF,TGTGCCAGCAGCATGACGGTGGACACCTTC,TRBV7-2,TRBJ1-2,few,.
CASSLGQDNQPQHF,TGCGCCAGCAGCTTGGGCCAAGATAATCAGCCCCAGCATTTT,TRBV5-1,TRBJ1-5,.,.
CASWTGLTEAFF,TGTGCCTCGTGGACAGGGCTCACTGAAGCTTTCTTT,TRBV10-3,TRBJ1-1,few,TRBD1
CASTLGLNTEAFF,TGTGCCAGCACTCTAGGGTTGAACACTGAAGCTTTCTTT,TRBV2,TRBJ1-1,few,.
CAWARSGAQYF,TGTGCCTGGGCTCGCAGCGGGGCCCAGTACTTC,TRBV30,TRBJ2-5,few,TRBD2
CSASFSYEQYF,TGCAGCGCCAGCTTTTCCTACGAGCAGTACTTC,TRBV29-1,TRBJ2-7,few,.
CASSPSPVSTGELFF,TGTGCCAGCAGTCCCTCCCCCGTTAGCACCGGGGAGCTGTTTTTT,TRBV27,TRBJ2-2,once,.
CASSLVLQDYSGANVLTF,TGTGCCAGCAGCTTAGTCTTGCAGGATTACTCTGGGGCCAACGTCCTGACTTTC,TRBV11-2,TRBJ2-6,few,.
CASSIGGGMGTDTQYF,TGTGCCAGTAGTATCGGCGGCGGGATGGGCACAGATACGCAGTATTTT,TRBV19,TRBJ2-3,.,.
CASSVGEGGFNQPQHF,TGTGCCAGCAGCGTAGGGGAAGGGGGCTTCAATCAGCCCCAGCATTTT,TRBV9,TRBJ1-5,.,TRBD1
CASSQLSGTASYEQYF,TGTGCCAGCAGCCAACTTAGCGGGACGGCCTCCTACGAGCAGTACTTC,TRBV4-2,TRBJ2-7,.,TRBD2
CATGAVQYF,TGTGCCACCGGAGCAGTTCAGTACTTC,TRBV28,TRBJ2-4,.,.
CASTKDRDGYGYTF,TGTGCCAGCACCAAGGACAGGGATGGCTATGGCTACACCTTC,TRBV6-5,TRBJ1-2,few,TRBD1
CASSLVVTDTQYF,TGTGCCAGCAGCTTAGTAGTCACAGATACGCAGTATTTT,TRBV7-2,TRBJ2-3,.,.
CASSIPGQGRDYGYTF,TGTGCCAGTAGTATTCCCGGACAGGGTCGGGACTATGGCTACACCTTC,TRBV19,TRBJ1-2,.,TRBD1
CAGAISGQETQYF,TGTGCCGGGGCAATAAGTGGCCAAGAGACCCAGTACTTC,TRBV2,TRBJ2-5,.,.
CASHRDLNTEAFF,TGTGCCAGCCACAGGGATCTGAACACTGAAGCTTTCTTT,TRBV18,TRBJ1-1,few,.
CASRQGARETQYF,TGTGCCAGCAGACAGGGGGCGAGAGAGACCCAGTACTTC,TRBV6-5,TRBJ2-5,once,TRBD1
CASSQGDEQFF,TGCGCCAGCAGCCAAGGGGACGAGCAGTTCTTC,TRBV4-1,TRBJ2-1,few,.
CASSQEPPSGGWSGELFF,TGCGCCAGCAGCCAAGAACCACCCTCGGGGGGGTGGTCCGGGGAGCTGTTTTTT,TRBV4-3,TRBJ2-2,few,TRBD2
CASSVTGEVTGELFF,TGCGCCAGCAGCGTCACAGGGGAGGTCACCGGGGAGCTGTTTTTT,TRBV5-1,TRBJ2-2,.,.
CASGGAGELFF,TGTGCCAGTGGAGGGGCCGGGGAGCTGTTTTTT,TRBV7-3,TRBJ2-2,.,.
CATSRERTGGYDEQYF,TGTGCCACCAGCAGAGAACGGACAGGGGGCTACGACGAGCAGTACTTC,TRBV15,TRBJ2-7,.,TRBD1
CASSPGQGRETQYF,TGTGCCAGCAGTCCGGGACAGGGGCGAGAGACCCAGTACTTC,TRBV9,TRBJ2-5,few,TRBD1
CASSLEGQYQETQYF,TGCGCCAGCAGCTTGGAGGGCCAATACCAAGAGACCCAGTACTTC,TRBV5-1,TRBJ2-5,.,.
CASSLGGTVPYEQYF,TGTGCCAGCTCCCTCGGGGGGACAGTCCCCTACGAGCAGTACTTC,TRBV27,TRBJ2-7,.,.
CASSHFTDPTSETQYF,TGTGCCAGCAGCCATTTTACCGACCCTACTTCAGAGACCCAGTACTTC,TRBV7-8,TRBJ2-5,few,.
CASSLDQGSPLHF,TGTGCCAGCAGCTTAGATCAGGGTTCACCCCTCCACTTT,TRBV7-2,TRBJ1-6,.,.
CSVRGTARGELFF,TGCAGCGTTCGTGGGACCGCGAGGGGGGAGCTGTTTTTT,TRBV29-1,TRBJ2-2,.,.
CASSLGGTDTQYF,TGTGCCAGCAGCTTAGGAGGGACAGATACGCAGTATTTT,TRBV11-1,TRBJ2-3,few,.
CASSQSRGLNQPQHF,TGCGCCAGCAGTCAATCCCGGGGATTGAATCAGCCCCAGCATTTT,TRBV23-1,TRBJ1-5,few,.
CAWSNRNTGELFF,TGTGCCTGGAGTAATAGAAACACCGGGGAGCTGTTTTTT,TRBV30,TRBJ2-2,few,.
CASSPRAYEQYF,TGTGCCAGCAGTCCTCGAGCCTACGAGCAGTACTTC,TRBV28,TRBJ2-7,.,.
CASRGQGAFNQPQHF,TGTGCCAGCAGGGGACAGGGGGCCTTCAATCAGCCCCAGCATTTT,TRBV25-1,TRBJ1-5,few,TRBD1
CASTDQGGLGGEAFF,TGTGCCAGCACCGACCAAGGTGGTTTAGGGGGTGAAGCTTTCTTT,TRBV2,TRBJ1-1,few,.
CASSLAGSSYNEQFF,TGCGCCAGCAGCCTAGCGGGGAGCTCCTACAATGAGCAGTTCTTC,TRBV4-3,TRBJ2-1,few,TRBD2
CAWMKNTEAFF,TGTGCCTGGATGAAGAACACTGAAGCTTTCTTT,TRBV30,TRBJ1-1,.,.